These 10 T cell receptor beta chains were sequenced from one sample in a study of CD8 T cells in ankylosing spondylitis (dated by TCRdb to about 2017). The library was generated by 5' RACE. The sequencer was an Illumina HiSeq 2500. TCRdb passed the public sequencing reads through fastp at Q25 and MiXCR, retaining productive beta sequences. Rows with a matching CDR3 protein are joined into one entry that keeps the most common DNA and genes. The sample table lists about 450,000 distinct CDR3 sequences, roughly a quarter of them with a count of one. Clones ranked in the top ten supply 0.89% of the sample. No antigen has been assigned to these receptors. What the authors observed across the whole study: Blood from ankylosing spondylitis patients appeared to be characterized by a TCR beta motif made up of seven or eight highly homologous amino acid variants.

Sequencing input: blood, either unsorted or a sorted T cell fraction (not recorded which). The receptor source for this set is a male donor with ankylosing spondylitis.

This clonotype was picked up a small number of times. The chain carries TRBV12-3 or TRBV12-4 and TRBJ2-5; 9 nucleotides match TRBD1. The J segment lost 7 bases and the V segment lost 7 bases, leaving 10 bases of the junction unmatched. The length of the CDR3 is 14 residues. The CDR3 loop reads CASNHRDRVRTQYF. As DNA, the CDR3 is TGTGCCAGCAATCACCGGGACAGGGTACGGACCCAGTACTTC.

The genes are TRBV20-1 and TRBJ2-4; maybe TRBD2 (6 bases). Trimming removed 6 bases from V and 0 bases from J, with 15 bases in between. Germline assignment: CDR1 DFQATT and CDR2 SNEGSKA (reference sequence). CDR3 size: 15 residues. The CDR3 spells CSATDYSLAKNIQYF. Here the CDR3 DNA reads TGCAGTGCCACGGACTATTCCCTAGCCAAAAACATTCAGTACTTC.

The rearrangement links TRBV27 to TRBJ2-5; TRBD2 might be the D (5 bases). Looked up from germline, CDR1 is MNHEY and CDR2 is SMNVEV (reference sequence). V shed 5 bases and J shed 5 bases, with 12 bases lying between them. The CDR3 covers 13 residues. CDR3 bases: TGTGCCAGCAGTGAGTGGTCGGGGGAGACCCAGTACTTC. Amino acids: CASSEWSGETQYF.

The chain recombines TRBV6-1 with TRBJ2-5; D uncertain. V was cut by 2 bases and J by 1 base, with 11 bases left in between. Germline CDR1 is MNHNS and CDR2 is SASEGT. The CDR3 covers 15 residues. The CDR3 is CASSESYGIQETQYF. The DNA for the CDR3 is TGTGCCAGCAGTGAAAGCTATGGAATCCAAGAGACCCAGTACTTC.

This chain links TRBV20-1 with TRBJ1-5; the D is unclear. This CDR3 has 15 residues. Germline V gives CDR1 DFQATT, CDR2 SNEGSKA (reference sequence). V was shortened by 0 bases and J by 0 bases, with 9 bases between the two germline ends. The CDR3 bases are TGCAGTGCTAGAGATTGGAACAGTAGCAATCAGCCCCAGCATTTT. It yields the protein CSARDWNSSNQPQHF.

The rearrangement links TRBV6-1 to TRBJ1-2; D is unresolved. The CDR3 spans 15 residues. The germline V and J ends were trimmed by 8 bases and 6 bases, with 22 bases remaining between them. Per germline, CDR1 MNHNS and CDR2 SASEGT. The CDR3 protein is CASLTMVPANNGYTF. The DNA of the CDR3 is TGTGCCAGCTTAACTATGGTCCCAGCAAATAATGGCTACACCTTC.

The rearrangement joins TRBV5-1 to TRBJ1-3, with a weak D call TRBD1 (5 bases). Trimming took 0 bases from V and 8 from J, leaving 12 bases between them. CDR3 length: 14 amino acids. Germline V gene lookup returns CDR1 SGHRS and CDR2 YFSETQ. The CDR3 region has the DNA TGCGCCAGCAGCTTGGACGGGGACGCGGACACCATATATTTT. As protein: CASSLDGDADTIYF.

V usage is TRBV24-1 and J usage is TRBJ2-2, with D possibly matching TRBD2 (6 bases). This CDR3 region has 17 residues. The V gene's germline CDR1 is KGHDR and CDR2 SFDVKD. V was clipped by 2 bases and J by 3 bases, with 15 bases between them. DNA of the CDR3: TGTGCCACCAGTGATTCCGGGATAGCGGATGACACCGGGGAGCTGTTTTTT. It translates to CATSDSGIADDTGELFF.

This chain connects TRBV3-1 to TRBJ2-6; D gene ambiguous. The V and J ends lost 1 base and 15 bases respectively, with 19 bases between them. The CDR3 consists of 15 residues. Germline CDR1 reads LGHDT; CDR2 reads YNNKEL (reference sequence). Written as DNA, the CDR3 is TGTGCCAGCAGCCAAGGGCTGCCCCTGCCGGCCGCCCTGACTTTC. Encoded protein: CASSQGLPLPAALTF.

This sequence joins TRBV5-1 and TRBJ1-1, with a possible D match to TRBD1 (6 bases). V was clipped by 4 bases and J by 5 bases, with 15 bases between them. CDR3 length: 14 residues. Germline CDR1 SGHRS, CDR2 YFSETQ. CDR3 coding DNA: TGCGCCAGCAGCCCGTCAGGGGATGGGACTGAAGCTTTCTTT. This translates into CASSPSGDGTEAFF. Drawing the rest from reference TRBV5-1 and TRBJ1-1, the complete variable domain is KAGVTQTPRYLIKTRGQQVTLSCSPISGHRSVSWYQQTPGQGLQFLFEYFSETQRNKGNFPGRFSGRQFSNSRSEMNVSTLELGDSALYLCASSPSGDGTEAFFGQGTRLTVV.